The next 20 T cell receptor beta chains were all read from a single sample in a study of cytomegalovirus exposure and HLA in healthy donors. With 60 Vbeta and 13 Jbeta primers, the PCR was carried out. Repertoires were generated with immunoSEQ multiplex PCR, while TCRdb's copy carries only in-frame clones and drops some. Recorded for this sample: over 45,000 clones. The sample taken for sequencing was PBMCs. The receptors derive from a woman in her thirties or forties in good health and CMV-seronegative.

The chain employs TRBV6-6 and TRBJ1-2, with D hard to call. V lost 8 bases, J lost 4 bases, and 5 bases lay in between. From germline, CDR1 is MNHNY and CDR2 SVGAGI (reference sequence). The CDR3 loop spans 10 amino acids. The CDR3 DNA reads TGTGCCAGCGGAGGCTATGGCTACACCTTC. Its translation: CASGGYGYTF.

V usage is TRBV5-1 and J usage is TRBJ1-3, with D perhaps TRBD1 (6 bases). CDR3 size: 16 residues. The germline V and J ends were trimmed by 4 bases and 4 bases, with 18 bases remaining between them. Looked up from germline, CDR1 is SGHRS and CDR2 is YFSETQ. Here the CDR3 reads CASSMPPGHSGNTIYF. DNA for the CDR3: TGCGCCAGCAGCATGCCTCCGGGACACTCGGGAAACACCATATATTTT.

The genes are TRBV7-2 and TRBJ2-7; D is possibly TRBD2 (6 bases). The ends were cut back, 3 bases at V and 2 bases at J, with 11 bases in the middle. The length of the CDR3 is 14 residues. Germline CDR1 reads SGHTA; CDR2 reads FQGNSA. In DNA form, the CDR3 reads TGTGCCAGCAGCTTCGGAGGGTCCGCCTACGAGCAGTACTTC. The encoded protein is CASSFGGSAYEQYF.

The CDR3 reads CASSDLAGSDNEQFF. Here the CDR3 DNA reads TGTGCCAGCAGTGACCTAGCGGGGTCCGACAATGAGCAGTTCTTC. The V call is TRBV6-1, the J call TRBJ2-1, with 9 bases that match TRBD2. After removal of 3 bases from V and 5 bases from J, the junction contained 5 bases not matched to a gene. This CDR3 has 15 residues. CDR1 MNHNS and CDR2 SASEGT come from the germline V gene.

The chain joins TRBV5-1 to TRBJ1-3; D call uncertain. Per germline, CDR1 SGHRS and CDR2 YFSETQ. This CDR3 is 15 amino acids long. Deletions cut 4 bases from V and 1 base from J, with 12 bases between. The CDR3 loop reads CASSPGGFSGNTIYF. The CDR3 coding sequence is TGCGCCAGCAGCCCGGGAGGTTTTTCTGGAAACACCATATATTTT.

The rearrangement uses TRBV30 and TRBJ1-4, with D uncertain. The CDR3 covers 16 residues. V was clipped by 0 bases and J by 4 bases, with 15 bases between them. Germline V gene lookup returns CDR1 GTSNPN and CDR2 SVGIG (reference sequence). The CDR3 DNA is TGTGCCTGGAGTGTACTAAATTGGCCCAATAATGAAAAACTGTTTTTT. Residues: CAWSVLNWPNNEKLFF.

For this clone: Additional DNA sequences in this sample encode the identical CDR3. The chain recombines TRBV7-3 with TRBJ2-5; D gene uncertain. V dropped 2 bases and J dropped 5 bases, with 12 bases sitting between them. CDR1 is SGHTA and CDR2 is FQGTGA in the germline V gene. This CDR3 is built from 14 residues. The CDR3 region is CASSLSPLQETQYF. Written as DNA, the CDR3 is TGTGCCAGCAGCTTATCCCCCCTTCAGGAGACCCAGTACTTC.

By frequency, this clone registers medium-sized. This chain uses TRBV6-6 with TRBJ1-1; possibly TRBD1 for D (6 bases). V lost 3 bases to trimming and J lost 1 base, with 9 bases between them. The length of the CDR3 is 14 residues. Germline assignment: CDR1 MNHNY and CDR2 SVGAGI (reference sequence). The CDR3 loop is CASSYGTPNTEAFF. CDR3 sequence (DNA): TGTGCCAGCAGTTATGGGACACCGAACACTGAAGCTTTCTTT.

This chain connects TRBV7-9 to TRBJ1-1, with 9 positions matching TRBD1. The CDR3 is 15 amino acids. The V gene's germline CDR1 is SEHNR and CDR2 FQNEAQ (reference sequence). J lost 8 bases, V lost 4 bases, and 11 bases had no gene match. This CDR3 is CASSWPTGGSLEAFF. In nucleotides, the CDR3 is TGTGCCAGCAGCTGGCCCACAGGGGGCTCTTTGGAAGCTTTCTTT.

J is TRBJ2-7 and V is TRBV30, with TRBD2 identical over 7 bases. The CDR3 loop spans 11 amino acids. Germline V gene lookup returns CDR1 GTSNPN and CDR2 SVGIG (reference sequence). CDR3 coding DNA: TGTGCTAGTGGGGGGGTGTATGAGCAGTACTTC. Its protein product is CASGGVYEQYF.

The V call is TRBV9, the J call TRBJ1-2; TRBD1 aligns across 7 bases. Trimming took 3 bases from V and 5 from J; bases not matched to a gene: 1. The CDR3 totals 12 residues. CDR1 is SGDLS, CDR2 YYNGEE, per germline. The CDR3 here is CASSAQGYGYTF. The CDR3, as DNA: TGTGCCAGCAGCGCACAGGGGTATGGCTACACCTTC.

The V gene is TRBV29-1, the J gene TRBJ2-7; no reliable D call. With 7 bases removed from V and 1 base from J, the gap between germline ends came to 11 bases. There are 12 residues in the CDR3. In germline, CDR1 is SQVTM, CDR2 ANQGSEA. The CDR3 is CSARGGSYEQYF. The CDR3 region has the DNA TGCAGCGCGAGAGGTGGGTCCTACGAGCAGTACTTC.

The CDR3 sequence is CASSTGLGGGELFF. The CDR3, as DNA: TGTGCCAGCAGCACGGGACTAGGCGGCGGGGAGCTGTTTTTT. The chain has TRBV7-3 and TRBJ2-2, with 8 bases identical to TRBD2. Unmatched junction bases numbered 6, after V lost 5 bases and J lost 7 bases. Germline CDR1 is SGHTA and CDR2 is FQGTGA. The CDR3 sequence is 14 residues long.

The CDR3 nucleotides are TGTGCCAGCAGATCTCGTGGGGGGGTTAATTCACCCCTCCACTTT. It is translated as CASRSRGGVNSPLHF. The chain links TRBV2 to TRBJ1-6; D might be TRBD1 (5 bases). Germline CDR1 is SNHLY and CDR2 is FYNNEI. The CDR3 runs to 15 residues. The V gene lost 6 bases and the J gene lost 6 bases, with 15 bases spanning the gap.

This CDR3 reads CASSSPRGAGGYTF. In DNA, the CDR3 is TGTGCCAGCAGCTCCCCCCGCGGGGCGGGTGGCTACACCTTC. The chain links TRBV7-8 to TRBJ1-2, with a weak D call TRBD1 (5 bases). Trimming cost V 4 bases and J 7 bases, with 16 bases left between them. Germline-derived CDR1 and CDR2 are SGHVS and FQNEAQ. The CDR3 has 14 residues.

The chain couples TRBV4-1 to TRBJ1-5; D uncertain. This CDR3 has 15 amino acids. Trimming shortened V by 1 base and J by 4 bases, and 11 bases separated the two germline ends. From germline, CDR1 is MGHRA and CDR2 YSYEKL. The CDR3 reads CASSQGWPWNQPQHF. CDR3 bases: TGCGCCAGCAGCCAAGGCTGGCCTTGGAATCAGCCCCAGCATTTT.

The chain combines TRBV27 with TRBJ1-3; the D is unclear. The CDR3 totals 14 residues. Trimming took 2 bases from V and 2 from J, leaving 7 bases between them. Germline CDR1 MNHEY, CDR2 SMNVEV (reference sequence). CDR3 loop: CASSLRGAGNTIYF. The CDR3 DNA reads as TGTGCCAGCAGTTTAAGAGGAGCTGGAAACACCATATATTTT.

The CDR3 DNA follows: TGCAGTGCGCCGGACAGAATTAGCTACACCTTC. Protein product: CSAPDRISYTF. The V and J genes are TRBV20-1 and TRBJ1-2, with D possibly matching TRBD1 (6 bases). Trimming left V 6 bases short and J 9 bases short, with 14 bases between. The CDR3 runs to 11 residues. The germline V gene encodes CDR1 DFQATT and CDR2 SNEGSKA (reference sequence).

This chain links TRBV27 with TRBJ2-7, with 7 bases fitting TRBD1. V shed 2 bases and J 2 bases; nucleotides not matched to a gene: 0. CDR1 is MNHEY and CDR2 is SMNVEV in the germline V gene (reference sequence). The CDR3 spans 13 residues. DNA of the CDR3: TGTGCCAGCAGTTTAGGGACAGCCTACGAGCAGTACTTC. Translation: CASSLGTAYEQYF.

This chain uses TRBV5-4 with TRBJ2-7; D might be TRBD2 (7 bases). This CDR3 comprises 13 residues. Trimming took 3 bases from V and 7 from J, leaving 14 bases between them. Germline values: CDR1 SGHNT, CDR2 YYREEE (reference sequence). The CDR3 spells CASSSRGAREQYF. In DNA form, the CDR3 reads TGTGCCAGCAGCTCCCGGGGGGCCAGGGAGCAGTACTTC.